One TCR beta chain is described in this entry. This record comes from a study of OX40 agonist ivuxolimab in advanced cancers. This CDR3 contains 13 residues. CDR1 SEHNR and CDR2 FQNEAQ come from the germline V gene (reference sequence). Trimming took off 0 bases at V and 4 bases at J, with 4 bases between the two ends. Produced via immunoSEQ multiplex PCR; TCRdb's table is partial and in-frame only. The sample includes about 45,000 clones, approximately 80% of them seen just once. The sequence derives from an adult with an advanced solid tumor such as melanoma, head and neck, liver or kidney cancer. Sequenced material: CD4+ or CD8+ T cells sorted from blood, taken in a trial of the OX40 agonist ivuxolimab. This sequence joins TRBV7-9 and TRBJ1-5; no clear D. The chain's CDR3 is CASSLASNQPQHF. The CDR3 region has the DNA TGTGCCAGCAGCTTAGCGAGTAATCAGCCCCAGCATTTT. The variable domain in full, with the rest retrieved from reference TRBV7-9 and TRBJ1-5, is DTGVSQNPRHKITKRGQNVTFRCDPISEHNRLYWYRQTLGQGPEFLTYFQNEAQLEKSRLLSDRFSAERPKGSFSTLEIQRTEQGDSAMYLCASSLASNQPQHFGDGTRLSIL.